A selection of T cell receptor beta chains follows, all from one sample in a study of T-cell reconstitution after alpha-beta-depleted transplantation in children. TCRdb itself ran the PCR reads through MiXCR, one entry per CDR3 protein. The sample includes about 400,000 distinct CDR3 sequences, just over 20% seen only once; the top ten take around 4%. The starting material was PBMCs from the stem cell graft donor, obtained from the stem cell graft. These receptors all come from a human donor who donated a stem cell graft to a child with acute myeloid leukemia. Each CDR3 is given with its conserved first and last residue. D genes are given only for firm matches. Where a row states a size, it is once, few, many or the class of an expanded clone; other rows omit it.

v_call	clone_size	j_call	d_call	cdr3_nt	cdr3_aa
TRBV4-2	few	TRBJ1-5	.	TGTGCCAGCAGCCACTCGTTCGATCAGCCCCAGCATTTT	CASSHSFDQPQHF
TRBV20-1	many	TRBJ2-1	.	TGCAGTGCGCTCGATGGACGCCTACCCTACAATGAGCAGTTCTTC	CSALDGRLPYNEQFF
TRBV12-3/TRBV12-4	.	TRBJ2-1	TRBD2	TGTGCCAGCACCTCTAGCGGGAGGGCCCGGAATGAGCAGTTCTTC	CASTSSGRARNEQFF
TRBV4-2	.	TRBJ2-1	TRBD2	TGTGCCAGCAGCCAAGACGAGACTAGCCGCCTCTTTGAGCAGTTCTTC	CASSQDETSRLFEQFF
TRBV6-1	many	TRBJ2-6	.	TGTGCCACACGGAGAGGAGGCACTGGGGCCAACGTCCTGACTTTC	CATRRGGTGANVLTF
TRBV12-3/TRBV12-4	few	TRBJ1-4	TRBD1	TGTGCCAGCAGTGAAACAGGGGGAACAAATGAAAAACTGTTTTTT	CASSETGGTNEKLFF
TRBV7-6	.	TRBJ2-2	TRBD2	TGTGCCAGCAGCTTACCAGCGGGAGGCGACACCGGGGAGCTGTTTTTT	CASSLPAGGDTGELFF
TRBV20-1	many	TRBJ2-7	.	TGCAGTGCCCCGACCGCACAGGGTTACGAGCAGTACTTC	CSAPTAQGYEQYF
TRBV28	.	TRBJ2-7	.	TGTGCCAGCAGCCCTATCCCCTCCGGTTTAACCTACGAGCAGTACTTC	CASSPIPSGLTYEQYF
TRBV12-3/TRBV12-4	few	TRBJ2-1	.	TGTGCCAGCAGTTCCACTATGCTTAACGATGAGCAGTTCTTC	CASSSTMLNDEQFF
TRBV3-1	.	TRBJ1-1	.	TGTGCCAGCAGCCGAGCAGGGGCTGGAGCTTTCTTT	CASSRAGAGAFF
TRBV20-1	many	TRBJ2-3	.	TGCAGTGCTAGCGGGAGCGGCTATACGCAGTATTTT	CSASGSGYTQYF
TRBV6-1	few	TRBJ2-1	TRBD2	TGTGCCAGCAGTGCAGCGGGAGTAAAGTACAATGAGCAGTTCTTC	CASSAAGVKYNEQFF
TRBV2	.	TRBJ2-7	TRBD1	TGTGCCAGCAGTGACCGGACAGGGATCTACGAGCAGTACTTC	CASSDRTGIYEQYF
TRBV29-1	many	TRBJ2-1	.	TGCAGCGTTGAATTGGGGCATGAGCAGTTCTTC	CSVELGHEQFF
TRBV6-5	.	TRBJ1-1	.	TGTGCCAGCAGCCTTGGGGGGGTAACGAACACTGAAGCTTTCTTT	CASSLGGVTNTEAFF
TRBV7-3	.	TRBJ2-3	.	TGTGCCAGCAGCCCGAACAGGGGCACAGATACGCAGTATTTT	CASSPNRGTDTQYF
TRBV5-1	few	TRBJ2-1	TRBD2	TGCGCCAGCAAACTAGCGGGAGGTCAGGGCAATGAGCAGTTCTTC	CASKLAGGQGNEQFF
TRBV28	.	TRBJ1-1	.	TGTGCCGTGGGACGGGGTCGGAACACTGAAGCTTTCTTT	CAVGRGRNTEAFF
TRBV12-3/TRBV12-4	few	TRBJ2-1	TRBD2	TGTGCCAGCAGCCGCCGGTGGACTAGCGGGAGGGATGAGCAGTTCTTC	CASSRRWTSGRDEQFF
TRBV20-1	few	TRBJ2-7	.	TGCAGTGCTAGAATCCAGGGTAGGGGTTACGAGCAGTACTTC	CSARIQGRGYEQYF
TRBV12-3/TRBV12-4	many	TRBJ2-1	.	TGTGCCAGCAGTTTCCCCGGGCAGAATGAGCAGTTCTTC	CASSFPGQNEQFF
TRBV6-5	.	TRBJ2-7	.	TGTGCCAGCAGTTACTCTAGCGCGATACTCTCCTACGAGCAGTACTTC	CASSYSSAILSYEQYF
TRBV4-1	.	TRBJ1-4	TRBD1	TGCGCCAGCAGCCTGACAGGGTTTAATGAAAAACTGTTTTTT	CASSLTGFNEKLFF
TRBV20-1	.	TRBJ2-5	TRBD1	TGCTGTGCTAGAGATCTATTTGGGACAGGGCCACAAGAGACCCAGTACTTC	CCARDLFGTGPQETQYF
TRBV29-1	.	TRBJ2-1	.	TGCAGCGTTGAAGCAAGAGAGATTAGTTCCTACAATGAGCAGTTCTTC	CSVEAREISSYNEQFF
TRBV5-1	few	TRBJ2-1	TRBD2	TGCGCCAGCAGCTTGAACCTAGCGGGAGCTCATGAGCAGTTCTTC	CASSLNLAGAHEQFF
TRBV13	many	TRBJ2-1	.	TGTGCCAGCAGCTTGGGGGGCCACTCCTACAATGAGCAGTTCTTC	CASSLGGHSYNEQFF
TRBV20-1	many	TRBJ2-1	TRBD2	TGCAGTGCTAGAGATGTGGGGGGGGAGAATGAGCAGTTCTTC	CSARDVGGENEQFF
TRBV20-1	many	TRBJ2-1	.	TGCAGTGCCCCAATCGGGGGGCATGGCTACAATGAGCAGTTCTTC	CSAPIGGHGYNEQFF
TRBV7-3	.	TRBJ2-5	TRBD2	TGTGCCAGCAGCCCTCTAGCGGAAGAGACCCAGTACTTC	CASSPLAEETQYF
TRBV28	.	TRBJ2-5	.	TGTGCCAGCTTCGGGTGGCTTAAAGAGACCCAGTACTTC	CASFGWLKETQYF